This passage covers 17 T cell receptor beta chains from one sample sequenced in a study of OX40 agonist ivuxolimab in advanced cancers. Only in-frame clones appear in the TCRdb table, and some are missing; sequencing was by immunoSEQ multiplex PCR. Altogether under 65,000 clones are present, roughly 80% being singletons, with the ten largest covering about 2.2%. The material sequenced was CD4+ or CD8+ T cells sorted from blood, taken in a trial of the OX40 agonist ivuxolimab. These receptor sequences come from an adult with an advanced solid tumor such as melanoma, head and neck, liver or kidney cancer.

This chain connects TRBV4-1 to TRBJ2-2; 7 bases fit TRBD1. Germline CDR1 and CDR2: MGHRA and YSYEKL. The CDR3 extends over 16 amino acids. V lost 1 base, J lost 6 bases, and 8 bases stayed unmatched. In nucleotides, the CDR3 is TGCGCCAGCAGCCAAGTACCCACAGGGGCCCCCGGGGAGCTGTTTTTT. Translation gives CASSQVPTGAPGELFF.

This chain joins TRBV9 and TRBJ2-3, with TRBD2 matching over 7 bases. This CDR3 comprises 13 residues. Trimming cost V 4 bases and J 2 bases; bases outside gene matches: 1. Germline CDR1 is SGDLS and CDR2 is YYNGEE. The CDR3 DNA reads as TGTGCCAGCAGCCTAGCGGTCACAGATACGCAGTATTTT. Translation: CASSLAVTDTQYF. Supplemented by reference TRBV9 and TRBJ2-3, the full variable domain reads DSGVTQTPKHLITATGQRVTLRCSPRSGDLSVYWYQQSLDQGLQFLIQYYNGEERAKGNILERFSAQQFPDLHSELNLSSLELGDSALYFCASSLAVTDTQYFGPGTRLTVL.

J is TRBJ2-3 and V is TRBV7-3; possible D gene TRBD1, 6 bases. The length of the CDR3 is 14 residues. Germline values: CDR1 SGHTA, CDR2 FQGTGA. The V and J ends lost 8 bases and 5 bases respectively, with 17 bases between them. CDR3 DNA: TGTGCCAGCGCTCCAGGGGCATTGGGAGATACGCAGTATTTT. As protein: CASAPGALGDTQYF.

This clone was seen once. The chain uses TRBV30 and TRBJ2-7; D may match TRBD1 or TRBD2 (5 bases each). Germline V CDR1 and CDR2: GTSNPN, SVGIG (reference sequence). The CDR3 has 15 amino acids. V dropped 0 bases and J dropped 6 bases, with 18 bases sitting between them. The CDR3 sequence: CAWSVAPSERGEQYF. The CDR3 nucleotides read TGTGCCTGGAGTGTAGCCCCTTCGGAGAGGGGCGAGCAGTACTTC.

With regard to this clone: This same CDR3 is encoded by further DNA sequences in the sample. The chain couples TRBV9 to TRBJ2-3; TRBD1 or TRBD2 may be the D gene (5 bases each). Germline values: CDR1 SGDLS, CDR2 YYNGEE. V dropped 0 bases and J dropped 1 base, with 12 bases sitting between them. The CDR3 runs to 16 residues. CDR3 sequence (DNA): TGTGCCAGCAGCGTAGGAGGGGCAGCGCGCACAGATACGCAGTATTTT. This sequence encodes CASSVGGAARTDTQYF.

The J gene is TRBJ2-1, the V gene TRBV12-5, with 13 bases matching TRBD2. The germline V gene has CDR1 LGHNT and CDR2 FRNRAP. The CDR3 consists of 16 residues. V gave up 7 bases and J gave up 10 bases; unmatched junction bases: 13. DNA for the CDR3: TGTGCTAGTGCCCGTTTTGGACTAGCGGGAGTCCGGGAGCAGTTCTTC. Protein product: CASARFGLAGVREQFF.

The chain employs TRBV6-5 and TRBJ1-5; the match to TRBD1 covers 7 bases. From germline, CDR1 is MNHEY and CDR2 SVGAGI. J was trimmed by 7 bases and V by 5 bases; bases with no gene match: 5. The CDR3 spans 13 residues. The CDR3 nucleotides read TGTGCCAGCAGTAGCGACAGGGTCCAGCCCCAGCATTTT. Encoded protein: CASSSDRVQPQHF.

V and J are TRBV19 and TRBJ1-2; the D is unclear. The V end was cut by 3 bases, the J end by 8 bases, with 19 bases between. Germline values: CDR1 LNHDA, CDR2 SQIVND (reference sequence). The CDR3 has 15 residues. The CDR3 loop is CASSINRFEIAGYTF. For the CDR3, the DNA is TGTGCCAGTAGTATCAATCGTTTCGAGATCGCCGGCTACACCTTC. Filled out from reference TRBV19 and TRBJ1-2, the complete variable domain reads DGGITQSPKYLFRKEGQNVTLSCEQNLNHDAMYWYRQDPGQGLRLIYYSQIVNDFQKGDIAEGYSVSREKKESFPLTVTSAQKNPTAFYLCASSINRFEIAGYTFGSGTRLTVV.

The J gene is TRBJ2-7, the V gene TRBV5-1; 7 nucleotides align to TRBD1. CDR1 and CDR2 (germline): SGHRS, YFSETQ. This CDR3 spans 12 amino acids. Losses at the gene ends were 3 bases for V and 12 bases for J; bases not matched to a gene: 9. CDR3 DNA sequence: TGCGCCAGCAGCTCATCTACAGGGGATGTGTACTTC. Amino acid sequence: CASSSSTGDVYF.

This chain connects TRBV9 to TRBJ1-4; D might be TRBD1 (6 bases). The CDR3 runs to 15 residues. V gave up 4 bases and J gave up 6 bases, with 16 bases separating them. The germline CDR1 and CDR2 sequences are SGDLS and YYNGEE. CDR3 in amino acids: CASSLRQAADEKLFF. CDR3 nucleotides: TGTGCCAGCAGCCTCCGACAGGCTGCGGATGAAAAACTGTTTTTT.

The chain links TRBV27 to TRBJ2-3; TRBD1 or TRBD2 may be the D gene (5 bases each). This CDR3 has 14 residues. Germline-derived CDR1 and CDR2 are MNHEY and SMNVEV (reference sequence). V lost 8 bases to trimming and J lost 1 base, with 13 bases between them. The CDR3 nucleotides read TGTGCCAGCCGGGACGCTAAGCGCACAGATACGCAGTATTTT. Its protein is CASRDAKRTDTQYF.

The chain joins TRBV11-3 to TRBJ2-2; no reliable D call. CDR3 length: 13 residues. Germline assignment: CDR1 SGHNT and CDR2 YENEEA. V shed 5 bases and J shed 8 bases, with 12 bases lying between them. The CDR3 reads CASSPTSTGELFF. The CDR3 DNA sequence: TGTGCCAGCAGCCCCACCTCGACGGGGGAGCTGTTTTTT.

The chain is built from TRBV18 and TRBJ2-5; TRBD1 is a possible D gene (5 bases). This CDR3 is 13 amino acids long. The germline gives CDR1 KGHSH, CDR2 LQKENI. The V end lost 5 bases, the J end lost 5 bases, and 12 bases lay between the germline ends. CDR3 DNA sequence: TGTGCCAGCTCAGACAGCGCCACGGAGACCCAGTACTTC. Residues: CASSDSATETQYF.

The chain links TRBV5-1 to TRBJ1-5; 8 bases line up with TRBD1. V shed 2 bases and J 2 bases; nucleotides not matched to a gene: 6. This CDR3 has 16 residues. CDR1 and CDR2 from the germline V gene are SGHRS and YFSETQ. In DNA form, the CDR3 reads TGCGCCAGCAGCTTAGCCCCGACAGGGGGCAATCAGCCCCAGCATTTT. This translates into CASSLAPTGGNQPQHF. Full variable domain (outside the CDR3, taken from reference TRBV5-1 and TRBJ1-5): KAGVTQTPRYLIKTRGQQVTLSCSPISGHRSVSWYQQTPGQGLQFLFEYFSETQRNKGNFPGRFSGRQFSNSRSEMNVSTLELGDSALYLCASSLAPTGGNQPQHFGDGTRLSIL.

The rearrangement joins TRBV2 to TRBJ2-6, with 7 bases fitting TRBD1. The CDR3 is 16 amino acids. V lost 6 bases, J lost 1 base, and 6 bases stayed unmatched. Germline V gene lookup returns CDR1 SNHLY and CDR2 FYNNEI. DNA for the CDR3: TGTGCCAGCAGCCGGGACAGCCAATCTGGGGCCAACGTCCTGACTTTC. Its protein is CASSRDSQSGANVLTF.

The V and J genes are TRBV5-4 and TRBJ2-2, with 7 bases identical to TRBD1. The germline CDR1 and CDR2 sequences are SGHNT and YYREEE (reference sequence). The CDR3 is 16 amino acids. V was clipped by 5 bases and J by 1 base; unmatched bases: 8. In nucleotides, the CDR3 is TGTGCCAGCAGTTTTTTGACAGGGATGAACACCGGGGAGCTGTTTTTT. Residues: CASSFLTGMNTGELFF.

V gene TRBV27 combines with J gene TRBJ2-3, with TRBD1 matching over 10 bases. The CDR3 is made up of 18 amino acids. The germline V gene encodes CDR1 MNHEY and CDR2 SMNVEV (reference sequence). Losses at the gene ends were 2 bases for V and 4 bases for J; bases not matched to a gene: 12. The CDR3 sequence is CASSLSGRGTGAPDTQYF. The CDR3 DNA sequence: TGTGCCAGCAGTTTAAGTGGTCGAGGGACAGGGGCCCCAGATACGCAGTATTTT.